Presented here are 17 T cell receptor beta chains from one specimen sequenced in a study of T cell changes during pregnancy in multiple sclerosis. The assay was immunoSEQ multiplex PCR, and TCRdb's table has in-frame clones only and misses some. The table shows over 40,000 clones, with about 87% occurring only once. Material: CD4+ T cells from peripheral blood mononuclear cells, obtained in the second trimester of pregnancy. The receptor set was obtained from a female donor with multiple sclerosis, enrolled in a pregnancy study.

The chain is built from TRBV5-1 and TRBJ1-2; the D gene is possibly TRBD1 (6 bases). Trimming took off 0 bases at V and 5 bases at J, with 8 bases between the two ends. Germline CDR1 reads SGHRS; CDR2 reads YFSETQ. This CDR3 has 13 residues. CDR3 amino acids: CASSLGTEYGYTF. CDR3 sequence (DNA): TGCGCCAGCAGCTTGGGGACAGAATATGGCTACACCTTC.

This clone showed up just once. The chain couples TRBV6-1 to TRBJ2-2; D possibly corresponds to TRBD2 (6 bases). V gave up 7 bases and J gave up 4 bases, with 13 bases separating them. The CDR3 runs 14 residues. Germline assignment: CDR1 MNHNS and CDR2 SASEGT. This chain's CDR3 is CASTRRGGTGELFF. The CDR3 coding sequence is TGTGCCAGCACGCGGAGGGGTGGCACCGGGGAGCTGTTTTTT.

CDR3 loop: CASSLGGARDYGYTF. The CDR3 nucleotides are TGCGCCAGCAGCCTTGGGGGGGCGCGGGACTATGGCTACACCTTC. The J gene is TRBJ1-2, the V gene TRBV5-1, with D perhaps matching TRBD1 (6 bases). From germline, CDR1 is SGHRS and CDR2 YFSETQ. This CDR3 is 15 amino acids long. Trimming took off 4 bases at V and 3 bases at J, with 16 bases between the two ends. Together with reference TRBV5-1 and TRBJ1-2, the CDR3 gives the full variable domain: KAGVTQTPRYLIKTRGQQVTLSCSPISGHRSVSWYQQTPGQGLQFLFEYFSETQRNKGNFPGRFSGRQFSNSRSEMNVSTLELGDSALYLCASSLGGARDYGYTFGSGTRLTVV.

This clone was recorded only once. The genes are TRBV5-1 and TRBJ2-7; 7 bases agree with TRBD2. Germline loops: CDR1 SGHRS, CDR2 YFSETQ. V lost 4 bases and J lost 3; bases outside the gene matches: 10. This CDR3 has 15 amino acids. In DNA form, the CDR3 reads TGCGCCAGCAGCCTTCGGGCTAGCGGTTACTACGAGCAGTACTTC. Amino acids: CASSLRASGYYEQYF.

The CDR3 here is CASSRYIGDGGTYEQYF. DNA of the CDR3: TGTGCCAGCAGTAGATACATCGGGGACGGGGGGACCTACGAGCAGTACTTC. V and J are TRBV27 and TRBJ2-7; TRBD2 matches at 7 bases. V shed 5 bases and J 2 bases; nucleotides not matched to a gene: 15. In germline, CDR1 is MNHEY, CDR2 SMNVEV (reference sequence). This CDR3 spans 17 amino acids.

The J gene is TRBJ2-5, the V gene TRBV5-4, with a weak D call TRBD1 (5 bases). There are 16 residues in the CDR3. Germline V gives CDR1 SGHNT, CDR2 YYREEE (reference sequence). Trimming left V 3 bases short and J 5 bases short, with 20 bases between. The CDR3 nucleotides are TGTGCCAGCAGCTCTATGGGGTCTTCGAAGGGGGAGACCCAGTACTTC. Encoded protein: CASSSMGSSKGETQYF. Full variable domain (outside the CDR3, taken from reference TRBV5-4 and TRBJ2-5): ETGVTQSPTHLIKTRGQQVTLRCSSQSGHNTVSWYQQALGQGPQFIFQYYREEENGRGNFPPRFSGLQFPNYSSELNVNALELDDSALYLCASSSMGSSKGETQYFGPGTRLLVL.

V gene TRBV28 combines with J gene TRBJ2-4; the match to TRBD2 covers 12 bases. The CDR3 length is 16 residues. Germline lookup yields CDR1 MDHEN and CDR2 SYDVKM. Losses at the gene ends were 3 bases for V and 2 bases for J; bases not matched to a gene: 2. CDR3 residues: CASSFGTSGSKNIQYF. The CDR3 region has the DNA TGTGCCAGCAGTTTCGGGACTAGCGGGTCCAAAAACATTCAGTACTTC. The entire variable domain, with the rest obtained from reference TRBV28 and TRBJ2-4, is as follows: DVKVTQSSRYLVKRTGEKVFLECVQDMDHENMFWYRQDPGLGLRLIYFSYDVKMKEKGDIPEGYSVSREKKERFSLILESASTNQTSMYLCASSFGTSGSKNIQYFGAGTRLSVL.

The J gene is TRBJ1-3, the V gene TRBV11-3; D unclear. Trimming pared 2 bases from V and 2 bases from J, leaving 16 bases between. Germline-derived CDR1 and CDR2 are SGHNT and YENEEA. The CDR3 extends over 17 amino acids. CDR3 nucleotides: TGTGCCAGCAGCTTATTGGGAGGGAAGGTCGCTGGAAACACCATATATTTT. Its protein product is CASSLLGGKVAGNTIYF.

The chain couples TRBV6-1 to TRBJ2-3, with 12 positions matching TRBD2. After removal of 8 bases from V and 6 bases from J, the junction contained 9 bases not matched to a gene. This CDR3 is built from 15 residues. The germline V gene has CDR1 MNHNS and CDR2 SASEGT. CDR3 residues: CASRPSGRAADTQYF. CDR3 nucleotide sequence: TGTGCCAGCCGTCCTAGCGGGAGGGCTGCGGATACGCAGTATTTT.

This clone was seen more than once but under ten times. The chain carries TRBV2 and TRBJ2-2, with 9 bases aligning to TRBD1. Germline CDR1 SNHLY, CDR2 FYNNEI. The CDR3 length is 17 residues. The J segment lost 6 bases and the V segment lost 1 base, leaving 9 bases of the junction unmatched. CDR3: CASSEVVQGARPGELFF. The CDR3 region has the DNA TGTGCCAGCAGTGAAGTTGTACAGGGGGCTAGGCCCGGGGAGCTGTTTTTT.

In DNA form, the CDR3 reads TGTGCCAGTAGAACAGCGGGACAAACGGACGTCACAGATACGCAGTATTTT. Protein product: CASRTAGQTDVTDTQYF. V and J are TRBV19 and TRBJ2-3; D might be TRBD2 (7 bases). Germline CDR1 LNHDA, CDR2 SQIVND (reference sequence). V was clipped by 6 bases and J by 2 bases, with 21 bases between them. The length of the CDR3 is 17 residues.

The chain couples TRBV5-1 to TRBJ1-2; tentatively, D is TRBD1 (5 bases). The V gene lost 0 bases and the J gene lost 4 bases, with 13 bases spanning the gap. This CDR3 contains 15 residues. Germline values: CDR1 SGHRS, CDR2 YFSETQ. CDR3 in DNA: TGCGCCAGCAGCTTGGGGGGGGATTTTGGCTATGGCTACACCTTC. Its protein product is CASSLGGDFGYGYTF.

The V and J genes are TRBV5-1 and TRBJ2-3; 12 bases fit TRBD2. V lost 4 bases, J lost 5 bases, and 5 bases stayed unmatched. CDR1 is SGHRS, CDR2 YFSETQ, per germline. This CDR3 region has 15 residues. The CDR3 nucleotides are TGCGCCAGCAGCCGACTAGCGGGAGAGGGAGATACGCAGTATTTT. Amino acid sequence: CASSRLAGEGDTQYF.

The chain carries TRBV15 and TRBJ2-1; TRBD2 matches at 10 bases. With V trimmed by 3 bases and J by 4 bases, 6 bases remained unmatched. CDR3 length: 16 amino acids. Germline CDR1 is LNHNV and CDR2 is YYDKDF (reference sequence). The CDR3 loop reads CATSRGGTSAYNEQFF. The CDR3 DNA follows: TGTGCCACCAGCAGGGGGGGGACTAGCGCTTACAATGAGCAGTTCTTC. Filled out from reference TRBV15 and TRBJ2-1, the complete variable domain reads DAMVIQNPRYQVTQFGKPVTLSCSQTLNHNVMYWYQQKSSQAPKLLFHYYDKDFNNEADTPDNFQSRRPNTSFCFLDIRSPGLGDTAMYLCATSRGGTSAYNEQFFGPGTRLTVL.

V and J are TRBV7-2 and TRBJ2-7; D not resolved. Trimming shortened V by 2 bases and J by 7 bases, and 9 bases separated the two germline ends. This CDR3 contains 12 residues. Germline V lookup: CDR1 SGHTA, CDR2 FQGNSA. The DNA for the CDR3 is TGTGCCAGCAGCTTAAATGTCTATGAGCAGTACTTC. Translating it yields CASSLNVYEQYF.

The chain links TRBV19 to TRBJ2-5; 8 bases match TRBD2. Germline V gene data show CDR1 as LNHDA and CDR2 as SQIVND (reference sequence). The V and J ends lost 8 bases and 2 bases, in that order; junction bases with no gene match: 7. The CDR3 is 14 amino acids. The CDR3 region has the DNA TGTGCCAGTGGGCCTAGCGGGCCACAAGAGACCCAGTACTTC. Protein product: CASGPSGPQETQYF.

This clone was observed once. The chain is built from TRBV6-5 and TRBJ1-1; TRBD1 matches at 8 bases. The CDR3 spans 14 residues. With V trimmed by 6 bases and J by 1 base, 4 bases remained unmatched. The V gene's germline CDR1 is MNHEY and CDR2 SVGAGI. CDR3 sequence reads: CASRGQAWNTEAFF. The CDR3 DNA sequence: TGTGCCAGCAGGGGACAGGCCTGGAACACTGAAGCTTTCTTT.